A selection of T cell receptor beta chains follows, all from one sample in a study of persistence of HIV-infected CD4 T cells. TCRdb keeps only in-frame clones here, not all; method: immunoSEQ multiplex PCR. This table holds roughly 34,000 clones, roughly 82% found once. Their specific antigens are unknown. The specimen was CD4+ T cells sorted from PBMCs after approximately 19-hour stimulation, collected from a patient who received antiretroviral therapy. These receptor sequences come from an adult woman with HIV who was CMV-seropositive. Each CDR3 is given with its conserved first and last residue. Fields, in order: CDR3 length, J gene, clone size, V gene, CDR3 protein. Size values are once, few and many counts, or a class for expanded clones, and some rows have none.

15 TRBJ1-1 NA TRBV6-5 CASSSSDRGGTEAFF
17 TRBJ2-3 NA TRBV11-3 CASSLGFVGAATDTQYF
15 TRBJ1-1 few TRBV3-1/TRBV3-2 CASSQPGTSFTEAFF
17 TRBJ2-6 NA TRBV2 CASSGDRGLAGANVLTF
18 TRBJ1-6 once TRBV23-1 CASSQSPSLSDGYSPLHF
12 TRBJ1-1 NA TRBV6-5 CASSRGGTEAFF
16 TRBJ2-2 NA TRBV24-1 CATSDIKQGFPGELFF
15 TRBJ2-7 NA TRBV7-2 CASRPAGAPSGEQYF
16 TRBJ2-1 NA TRBV18 CASSLGGGPTNNEQFF
13 TRBJ2-7 NA TRBV2 CASKRDSFYEQYF
10 TRBJ1-4 NA TRBV20-1 CSVGPEKLFF
12 TRBJ1-6 NA TRBV5-8 CASSIQTAPLHF
17 TRBJ1-3 NA TRBV5-4 CASSLGDRGGSGNTIYF
14 TRBJ2-7 NA TRBV5-1 CASSLGGQRDREYF
16 TRBJ2-3 NA TRBV24-1 CATSDLPDRNPDTQYF
14 TRBJ1-5 NA TRBV30 CAWARAGSNQPQHF
18 TRBJ2-5 NA TRBV15 CATSPQPGTGGQGETQYF
15 TRBJ1-1 NA TRBV12-5 CASGLVAGANTEAFF
11 TRBJ1-1 NA TRBV30 CAWRGATEAFF
13 TRBJ1-1 NA TRBV6-6 CASSWPGDTEAFF
15 TRBJ2-4 NA TRBV15 CATSGTRESVGIQYF
15 TRBJ2-5 NA TRBV28 CASSDGTSRAGSQYF
13 TRBJ2-7 NA TRBV24-1 CATSDGQDYEQYF
17 TRBJ2-1 once TRBV29-1 CSVGGADRDRNRGEQFF
14 TRBJ1-1 NA TRBV5-1 CASSPPERGTEAFF
15 TRBJ2-5 NA TRBV29-1 CGVEDSNRGGETQYF
17 TRBJ1-1 NA TRBV21-1 CASSKSMLGQGNTEAFF
13 TRBJ2-5 few TRBV24-1 CATSVRPGETQYF
15 TRBJ2-7 NA TRBV5-5 CASSPDGTGIYEQYF
14 TRBJ1-5 NA TRBV10-3 CATRQGLGNQPQHF
15 TRBJ1-1 NA TRBV15 CATSRDLAGNTEAFF
16 TRBJ2-7 NA TRBV5-6 CASSLLSGPARYEQYF
13 TRBJ2-3 once TRBV19 CASTSGGRGTQYF
12 TRBJ2-5 NA TRBV29-1 CSVDRGKETQYF
13 TRBJ1-2 few TRBV3-1/TRBV3-2 CASSQEGHHGYTF
16 TRBJ2-5 NA TRBV5-4 CASSPRLAGGQETQYF
13 TRBJ2-7 NA TRBV19 CASMRTDTYEQYF
16 TRBJ2-7 NA TRBV7-8 CASSPPGLLSSYEQYF
17 TRBJ2-1 NA TRBV7-2 CASSFSSGGVSYNEQFF
12 TRBJ1-6 NA TRBV18 CASSRLNSPLHF
15 TRBJ1-1 NA TRBV7-2 CASSLIQGAETEAFF
16 TRBJ2-4 NA TRBV5-4 CASSSRQALGDNIQYF
16 TRBJ2-7 NA TRBV29-1 CSAQGAPGQTYYEQYF
15 TRBJ1-5 NA TRBV5-8 CASSPAGTINQPQHF
17 TRBJ1-4 few TRBV5-1 CASSHRQQGREGEKLFF
12 TRBJ2-1 NA TRBV5-1 CASRPHYNEQFF
15 TRBJ2-5 NA TRBV25-1 CASSTGRTSQETQYF
17 TRBJ2-3 NA TRBV5-1 CASSLALSGVSTDTQYF
15 TRBJ2-6 NA TRBV11-3 CASRDKTSGANVLTF
14 TRBJ2-1 NA TRBV7-2 CASSLAGGENEQFF
13 TRBJ2-7 NA TRBV27 CASGRTGIYEQYF